Listed here is a single TCR beta chain. Germline-derived CDR1 and CDR2 are SEHNR and FQNEAQ (reference sequence). Between the trimmed V and J ends, which lost 1 base and 3 bases, there was a span of 7 bases. The CDR3 contains 14 residues. The PCR was carried out with 60 Vbeta primers and 13 Jbeta primers. Assay: immunoSEQ multiplex PCR; the TCRdb copy retains only in-frame clones and omits some. The sample holds some 120,000 clones; roughly 78% are singletons and the top ten take under 3.5%. This specimen comes from a study of cytomegalovirus exposure and HLA in healthy donors. The source of this sequence is a male donor in good health and CMV-seronegative. Sequencing was performed on PBMCs. This rearrangement joins TRBV7-9 to TRBJ1-5; D ambiguous. CDR3: CASSLGQYNQPQHF. In DNA, the CDR3 is TGTGCCAGCAGCTTAGGGCAGTACAATCAGCCCCAGCATTTT.